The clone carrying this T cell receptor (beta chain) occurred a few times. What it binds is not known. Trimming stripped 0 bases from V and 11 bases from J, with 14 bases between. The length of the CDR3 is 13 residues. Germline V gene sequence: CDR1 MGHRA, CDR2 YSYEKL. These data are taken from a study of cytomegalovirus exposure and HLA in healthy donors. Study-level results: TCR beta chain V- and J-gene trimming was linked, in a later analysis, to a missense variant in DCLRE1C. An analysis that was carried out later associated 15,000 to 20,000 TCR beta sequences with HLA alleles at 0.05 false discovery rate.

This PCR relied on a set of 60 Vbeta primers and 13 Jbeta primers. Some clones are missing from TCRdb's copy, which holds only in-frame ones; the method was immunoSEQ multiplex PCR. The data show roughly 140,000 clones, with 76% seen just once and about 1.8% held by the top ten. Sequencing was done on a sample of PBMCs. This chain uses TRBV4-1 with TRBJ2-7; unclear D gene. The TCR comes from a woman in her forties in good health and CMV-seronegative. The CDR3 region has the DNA TGCGCCAGCAGCCAAGACCCCCGGCAGGTGAAGTACTTC. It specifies CASSQDPRQVKYF.